Listed below are T cell receptor beta chains from one sample, sequenced in a study of vaccination and CD4 T cells after COVID-19. TCRdb analysed the PCR reads with MiXCR anew, one entry per CDR3 protein. The repertoire holds 4,500 to 6,000 distinct CDR3 sequences, with about 42% as singletons. Antigens for these TCRs are unknown. Sequenced: CD4+ T cells from blood, cultured in vitro. All receptors derive from a human donor in good health. CDR3s include the opening cysteine and the closing phenylalanine or tryptophan. The D gene is left open where the match is weak. For some rows the clone size is stated as once, few or many, or as a class when expanded; others skip it.

cdr3_nt | cdr3_aa | v_call | d_call | clone_size | j_call
TGTGCCAGTAATATGGCCAGTGGACGGGAGGGCTACACCTTC | CASNMASGREGYTF | TRBV19 | - | few | TRBJ1-2
TGTGCCAGCAGTTACTCCCGCGGGGCAAAGGGGAACACTGAAGCTTTCTTT | CASSYSRGAKGNTEAFF | TRBV6-5 | - | few | TRBJ1-1
TGTGCCAGCAGTTCCCTACAGTTTGAAGCTTTCTTT | CASSSLQFEAFF | TRBV6-5 | - | - | TRBJ1-1
TGCAGTCCGTGGGGGGACGGCTATGGCTACACCTTC | CSPWGDGYGYTF | TRBV20-1 | - | few | TRBJ1-2
TGTGCCATCAGGGCAGGGGGGAACACCGGGGAGCTGTTTTTT | CAIRAGGNTGELFF | TRBV10-3 | TRBD1 | - | TRBJ2-2
TGTGCCAGCAGTTCGGGACAGGGGAATCAGCCCCAGCATTTT | CASSSGQGNQPQHF | TRBV6-5 | TRBD1 | - | TRBJ1-5
TGTGCCAGCAGTTACTCGGGGTGGGGAGAGACCCAGTACTTC | CASSYSGWGETQYF | TRBV6-5 | - | few | TRBJ2-5
TGTGCCAGTAGTATCAAGGGAGGTCCAGGCGGCTACACCTTC | CASSIKGGPGGYTF | TRBV19 | - | - | TRBJ1-2
TGTGCCAGTCGGGGAGGGCCCCATTGGGGCTACACCTTC | CASRGGPHWGYTF | TRBV19 | - | - | TRBJ1-2
TGCAGTGCTAGAGATGTCAGGGGGCTGGTAGGATTAAACACTGAAGCTTTCTTT | CSARDVRGLVGLNTEAFF | TRBV20-1 | TRBD1 | - | TRBJ1-1
TGCGCCAGCAGAGGGCTAGATCAAGAGACCCAGTACTTC | CASRGLDQETQYF | TRBV10-2 | - | - | TRBJ2-5
TGTGCCAGTACCATCCTAGCGGGGCTAGACAATGAGCAGTTCTTC | CASTILAGLDNEQFF | TRBV19 | TRBD2 | - | TRBJ2-1
TGTGCCAGCAGCTTAGACGCGGCGTCGATTTGGGAGACCCAGTACTTC | CASSLDAASIWETQYF | TRBV7-9 | - | few | TRBJ2-5
TGCAGTGTCCGAGAGGGGGGCGAAACCTACGAGCAGTACTTC | CSVREGGETYEQYF | TRBV20-1 | - | - | TRBJ2-7
TGCGCCAGCAGCGACGGGACAGGGGGTCTCTATGGCTACACCTTC | CASSDGTGGLYGYTF | TRBV10-1 | TRBD1 | - | TRBJ1-2
TGTGCCAGCAGTTACTCGACTCGCAGAGAGACCCAGTACTTC | CASSYSTRRETQYF | TRBV6-5 | - | few | TRBJ2-5
TGCGCCAGCAGCTTGAACCCCCAGGGTTCTTCACCCCTCCACTTT | CASSLNPQGSSPLHF | TRBV5-1 | - | - | TRBJ1-6